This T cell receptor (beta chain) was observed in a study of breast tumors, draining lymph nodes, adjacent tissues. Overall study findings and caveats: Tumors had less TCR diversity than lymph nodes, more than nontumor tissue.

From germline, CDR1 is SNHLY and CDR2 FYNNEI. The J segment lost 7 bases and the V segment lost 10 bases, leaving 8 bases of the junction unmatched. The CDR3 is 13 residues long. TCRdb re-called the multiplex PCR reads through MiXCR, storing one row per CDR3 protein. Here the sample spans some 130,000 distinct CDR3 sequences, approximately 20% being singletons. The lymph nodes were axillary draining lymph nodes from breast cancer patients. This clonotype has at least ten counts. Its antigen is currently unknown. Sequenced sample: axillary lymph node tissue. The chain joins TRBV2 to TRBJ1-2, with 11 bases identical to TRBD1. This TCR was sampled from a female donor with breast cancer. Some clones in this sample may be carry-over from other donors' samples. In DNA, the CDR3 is TGTGCCAACGGACAGGGGGCGCTTACTGGCTACACCTTC. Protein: CANGQGALTGYTF.